The 9 T cell receptor beta chains reported below all come from one sample, sequenced in a study of long-term antiretroviral therapy in people with HIV. The assay used was immunoSEQ (version v3.0), run at survey level. The assay was immunoSEQ multiplex PCR, and TCRdb's table has in-frame clones only and misses some. The repertoire holds approximately 45,000 clones, with approximately 86% as singletons. This specimen was unsorted PBMCs, taken 0.1 years before starting antiretroviral therapy. Receptors were obtained from a woman between 50 and 59 years old with HIV.

This clone has a single count. The J gene is TRBJ1-5, the V gene TRBV30; D is possibly TRBD1 (6 bases). The germline V gene has CDR1 GTSNPN and CDR2 SVGIG (reference sequence). The CDR3 extends over 21 amino acids. V was pared by 0 bases and J by 0 bases, with 27 bases between. The CDR3 protein is CAWSVHGRGTISETSNQPQHF. For the CDR3, the DNA is TGTGCCTGGAGTGTACATGGGCGCGGGACAATCAGCGAGACTAGCAATCAGCCCCAGCATTTT.

This clone came up a few times. The V gene is TRBV5-4, the J gene TRBJ1-5; TRBD1 agrees at 7 bases. The CDR3 runs to 15 residues. Germline lookup yields CDR1 SGHNT and CDR2 YYREEE (reference sequence). Germline trimming cut 4 bases from V and 4 bases from J; bases unmatched to any gene: 8. CDR3 bases: TGTGCCAGCAGCGAGGGGGCGGGAGAGAATCAGCCCCAGCATTTT. Amino acids: CASSEGAGENQPQHF.

The gene calls are TRBV10-3 and TRBJ2-7; D may be TRBD2 (7 bases). The CDR3 runs to 12 residues. V was cut by 8 bases and J by 6 bases, with 14 bases left in between. CDR1 and CDR2 from the germline V gene are ENHRY and SYGVKD. The CDR3 coding sequence is TGTGCCATCGGGGGGGCGGGCGGCGAGCAGTACTTC. It translates to CAIGGAGGEQYF.

V is TRBV11-2 and J is TRBJ2-4, with D possibly being TRBD1 or TRBD2 (5 bases each). The length of the CDR3 is 11 residues. V lost 10 bases and J 6 bases, leaving 10 bases between the germline ends. Germline CDR1 and CDR2: SGHAT and FQNNGV. The DNA of the CDR3 is TGTGCCACCGGGGACGGAAACATTCAGTACTTC. Protein product: CATGDGNIQYF. Based on the CDR3 plus reference TRBV11-2 and TRBJ2-4, the full variable domain is EAGVAQSPRYKIIEKRQSVAFWCNPISGHATLYWYQQILGQGPKLLIQFQNNGVVDDSQLPKDRFSAERLKGVDSTLKIQPAKLEDSAVYLCATGDGNIQYFGAGTRLSVL.

The CDR3 DNA reads TGTGCCAGCAGTCAGGGACCGCGATACGAGCAGTACTTC. Translating it yields CASSQGPRYEQYF. The chain links TRBV6-5 to TRBJ2-7; D may be TRBD1 or TRBD2 (5 bases each). The germline V gene encodes CDR1 MNHEY and CDR2 SVGAGI. V was cut by 5 bases and J by 4 bases, with 12 bases left in between. The CDR3 covers 13 residues.

The chain joins TRBV9 to TRBJ1-3; 7 bases align to TRBD1. CDR3 length equals 15 residues. V trimming: 4 bases; J trimming: 6 bases; junction bases outside the gene matches: 10. Germline V gene lookup returns CDR1 SGDLS and CDR2 YYNGEE. The CDR3 is CASSPETGSENTIYF. The CDR3 DNA sequence: TGTGCCAGCAGCCCAGAGACAGGGTCGGAAAACACCATATATTTT.

The rearrangement joins TRBV5-6 to TRBJ2-7; 9 nucleotides agree with TRBD2. Losses at the gene ends were 0 bases for V and 4 bases for J; bases not matched to a gene: 2. The CDR3 covers 14 residues. Germline CDR1 is SGHDT and CDR2 is YYEEEE. CDR3 sequence: CASSLERGAYEQYF. Here the CDR3 DNA reads TGTGCCAGCAGCTTGGAGCGGGGGGCTTACGAGCAGTACTTC.

This chain connects TRBV12-5 to TRBJ1-1; D is undetermined. V gave up 1 base and J gave up 6 bases, with 9 bases separating them. Germline loops: CDR1 LGHNT, CDR2 FRNRAP. The CDR3 loop spans 13 amino acids. The CDR3 DNA sequence: TGTGCTAGTGGTTTGGGGGTCTTTGCTGAAGCTTTCTTT. It is translated as CASGLGVFAEAFF.

The rearrangement links TRBV25-1 to TRBJ1-3; tentatively, D is TRBD1 (5 bases). The length of the CDR3 is 14 residues. CDR1 and CDR2 from the germline V gene are MGHDK and SYGVNS. Trimming took off 4 bases at V and 0 bases at J, with 7 bases between the two ends. For the CDR3, the DNA is TGTGCCAGCAGTGCGGGGACCTCTGGAAACACCATATATTTT. It codes for CASSAGTSGNTIYF.